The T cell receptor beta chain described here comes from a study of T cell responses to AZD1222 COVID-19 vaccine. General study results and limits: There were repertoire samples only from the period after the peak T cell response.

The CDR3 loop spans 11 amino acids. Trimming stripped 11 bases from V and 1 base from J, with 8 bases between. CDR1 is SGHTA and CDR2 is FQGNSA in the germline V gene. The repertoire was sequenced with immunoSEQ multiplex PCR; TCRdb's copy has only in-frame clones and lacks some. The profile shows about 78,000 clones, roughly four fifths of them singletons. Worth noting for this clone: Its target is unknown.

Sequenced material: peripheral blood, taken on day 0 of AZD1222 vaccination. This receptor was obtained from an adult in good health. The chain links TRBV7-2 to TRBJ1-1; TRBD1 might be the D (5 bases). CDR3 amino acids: CAQQENTEAFF. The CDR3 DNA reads TGTGCCCAACAGGAGAACACTGAAGCTTTCTTT. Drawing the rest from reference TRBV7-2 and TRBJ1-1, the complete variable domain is GAGVSQSPSNKVTEKGKDVELRCDPISGHTALYWYRQSLGQGLEFLIYFQGNSAPDKSGLPSDRFSAERTGGSVSTLTIQRTQQEDSAVYLCAQQENTEAFFGQGTRLTVV.